This T cell receptor (beta chain) derives from a study of blood T cell repertoires in COVID-19. Study background: The study drew acute and convalescent COVID-19 samples from the United States, Italy and Spain.

V lost 0 bases and J 6 bases, leaving 15 bases between the germline ends. This CDR3 spans 15 amino acids. In germline, CDR1 is SGHNT, CDR2 YYREEE (reference sequence). In the original workflow: The assay estimated nucleated cells by amplifying reference gene primers. TCRdb's copy holds only in-frame clones and misses some; the assay was immunoSEQ multiplex PCR. V, J and clone size reflect that table, while D and trimming were determined from the DNA. Here the sample spans 150,000 to 200,000 clones, less than 90% being singletons. The specimen was peripheral blood. This clonotype was obtained from a woman aged 65 to 85 with acute or convalescent COVID-19. The genes are TRBV5-4 and TRBJ1-2; possible D gene TRBD1, 5 bases. The CDR3 nucleotides read TGTGCCAGCAGCTTGGCCCTCAGGGCTGGAAATGGCTACACCTTC. Amino acid sequence: CASSLALRAGNGYTF.